These T cell receptor beta chains were read from a single sample in a study of chemoradiotherapy in HPV16-positive cancers. The table came from immunoSEQ multiplex PCR; TCRdb's copy has only in-frame clones and leaves some out. The data contain about 12,000 clones, approximately 90% of them singletons. This specimen was blood, taken from a patient who underwent chemoradiotherapy. The receptor source for this set is a human donor with HPV-associated anogenital cancer. CDR3s include the opening cysteine and the closing phenylalanine or tryptophan. D genes are given only for firm matches. Some rows mark clone size as missing; the rest say once, few, many or name a class of expanded clone.

- | - | TRBJ2-7 | TRBV5-4 | CASSLGGFYEQYF | TGTGCCAGCAGCTTGGGTGGATTCTACGAGCAGTACTTC
- | TRBD1 | TRBJ1-5 | TRBV5-1 | CASSLWGQNQPQHF | TGCGCCAGCAGCTTGTGGGGACAGAATCAGCCCCAGCATTTT
- | - | TRBJ1-1 | TRBV7-3 | CASRDNPNTEAFF | TGTGCCAGCCGGGACAACCCGAACACTGAAGCTTTCTTT
few | - | TRBJ1-1 | TRBV19 | CASSPQGTEAFF | TGTGCCAGTAGTCCCCAGGGGACTGAAGCTTTCTTT
- | - | TRBJ2-5 | TRBV6-6 | CASCPTSISETQYF | TGTGCCAGCTGCCCGACGTCGATTTCAGAGACCCAGTACTTC
- | - | TRBJ1-1 | TRBV5-5 | CASSLAGRVNTEAFF | TGTGCCAGCAGCTTAGCAGGGAGAGTGAACACTGAAGCTTTCTTT
- | - | TRBJ2-7 | TRBV15 | CATSEGARVYEQYF | TGTGCCACCAGCGAAGGGGCGCGGGTCTACGAGCAGTACTTC
- | - | TRBJ1-4 | TRBV7-9 | CASSLVWATNEKLFF | TGTGCCAGCAGCTTAGTATGGGCAACTAATGAAAAACTGTTTTTT
- | - | TRBJ2-1 | TRBV5-1 | CASSYHFRDSYNEQFF | TGCGCCAGCAGCTACCATTTCAGGGATTCCTACAATGAGCAGTTCTTC
- | TRBD2 | TRBJ2-3 | TRBV18 | CASSSEAGGRDGTDTQYF | TGTGCCAGCTCATCCGAGGCGGGGGGACGAGACGGCACAGATACGCAGTATTTT
- | TRBD2 | TRBJ2-1 | TRBV11-2 | CASSPRRASGGEQFF | TGTGCCAGCAGCCCGAGGAGGGCTAGCGGGGGTGAGCAGTTCTTC
- | TRBD1 | TRBJ1-2 | TRBV6-6 | CASTLSGQGHGYTF | TGTGCCAGCACCCTCAGTGGACAGGGCCATGGCTACACCTTC
- | TRBD1 | TRBJ1-2 | TRBV5-1 | CASSYRGQGDLNYGYTF | TGCGCCAGCAGCTACCGGGGACAGGGGGATCTTAACTATGGCTACACCTTC
- | - | TRBJ1-3 | TRBV7-6 | CASSLGQLGSGNTIYF | TGTGCCAGCAGCTTAGGACAGCTTGGCTCTGGAAACACCATATATTTT
- | - | TRBJ2-7 | TRBV5-6 | CASSRARTYEQYF | TGTGCCAGCAGCCGGGCGAGGACCTACGAGCAGTACTTC
few | - | TRBJ1-1 | TRBV5-1 | CASSFELNTEAFF | TGCGCCAGCAGCTTTGAGCTGAACACTGAAGCTTTCTTT
- | - | TRBJ1-5 | TRBV7-2 | CASSYQKGNNQPQHF | TGTGCCAGCAGCTACCAAAAGGGAAACAATCAGCCCCAGCATTTT
- | - | TRBJ2-4 | TRBV5-1 | CASAREGLDIQYF | TGCGCCAGCGCCCGGGAAGGGCTTGACATTCAGTACTTC
- | TRBD2 | TRBJ2-1 | TRBV6-6 | CASSYTSGGARNEQFF | TGTGCCAGCAGCTACACTAGCGGAGGGGCCAGAAATGAGCAGTTCTTC
- | TRBD1 | TRBJ1-1 | TRBV5-1 | CASSGDRGVPEAFF | TGCGCCAGCAGCGGTGACAGGGGGGTCCCTGAAGCTTTCTTT
- | TRBD1 | TRBJ1-1 | TRBV5-1 | CASSYMTGSPFF | TGCGCCAGCAGCTATATGACAGGGAGTCCTTTCTTT
- | - | TRBJ2-7 | TRBV9 | CASSVELGAYEQYF | TGTGCCAGCAGCGTAGAACTAGGAGCCTACGAGCAGTACTTC